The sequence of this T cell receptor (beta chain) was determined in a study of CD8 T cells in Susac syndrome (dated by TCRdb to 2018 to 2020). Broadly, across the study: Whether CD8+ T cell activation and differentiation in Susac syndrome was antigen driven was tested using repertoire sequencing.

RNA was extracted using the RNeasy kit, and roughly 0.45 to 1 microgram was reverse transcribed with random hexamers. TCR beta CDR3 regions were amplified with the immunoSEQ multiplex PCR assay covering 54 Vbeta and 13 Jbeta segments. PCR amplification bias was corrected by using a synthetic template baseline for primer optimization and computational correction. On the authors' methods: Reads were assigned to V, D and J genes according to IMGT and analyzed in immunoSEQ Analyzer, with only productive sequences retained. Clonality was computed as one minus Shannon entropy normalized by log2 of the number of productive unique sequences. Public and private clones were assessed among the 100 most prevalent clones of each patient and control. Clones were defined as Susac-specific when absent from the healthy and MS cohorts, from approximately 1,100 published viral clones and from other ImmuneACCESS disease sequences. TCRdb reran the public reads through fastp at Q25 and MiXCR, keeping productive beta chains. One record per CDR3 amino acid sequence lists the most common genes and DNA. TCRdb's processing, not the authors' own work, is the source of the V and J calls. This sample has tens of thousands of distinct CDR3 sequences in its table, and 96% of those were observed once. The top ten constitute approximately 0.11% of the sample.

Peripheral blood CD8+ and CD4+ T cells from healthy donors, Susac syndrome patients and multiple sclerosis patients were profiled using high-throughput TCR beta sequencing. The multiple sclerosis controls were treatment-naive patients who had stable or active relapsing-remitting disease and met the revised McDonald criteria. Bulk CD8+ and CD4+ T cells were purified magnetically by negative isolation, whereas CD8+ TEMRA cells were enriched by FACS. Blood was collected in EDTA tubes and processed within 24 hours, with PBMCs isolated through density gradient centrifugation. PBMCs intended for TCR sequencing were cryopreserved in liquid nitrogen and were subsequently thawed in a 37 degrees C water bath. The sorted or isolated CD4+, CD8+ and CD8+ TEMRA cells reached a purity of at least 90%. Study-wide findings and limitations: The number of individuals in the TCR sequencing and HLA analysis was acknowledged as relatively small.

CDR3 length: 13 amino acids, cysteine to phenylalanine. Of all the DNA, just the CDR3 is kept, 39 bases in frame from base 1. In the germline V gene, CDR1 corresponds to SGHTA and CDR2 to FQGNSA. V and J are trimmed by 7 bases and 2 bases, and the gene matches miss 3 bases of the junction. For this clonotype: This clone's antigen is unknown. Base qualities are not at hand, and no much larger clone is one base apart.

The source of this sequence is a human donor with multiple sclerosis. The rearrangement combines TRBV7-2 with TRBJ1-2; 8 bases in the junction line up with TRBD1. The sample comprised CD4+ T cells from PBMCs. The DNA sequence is TGTGCCAGCAACGGACAGGGAAACTATGGCTACACCTTC. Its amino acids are CASNGQGNYGYTF.